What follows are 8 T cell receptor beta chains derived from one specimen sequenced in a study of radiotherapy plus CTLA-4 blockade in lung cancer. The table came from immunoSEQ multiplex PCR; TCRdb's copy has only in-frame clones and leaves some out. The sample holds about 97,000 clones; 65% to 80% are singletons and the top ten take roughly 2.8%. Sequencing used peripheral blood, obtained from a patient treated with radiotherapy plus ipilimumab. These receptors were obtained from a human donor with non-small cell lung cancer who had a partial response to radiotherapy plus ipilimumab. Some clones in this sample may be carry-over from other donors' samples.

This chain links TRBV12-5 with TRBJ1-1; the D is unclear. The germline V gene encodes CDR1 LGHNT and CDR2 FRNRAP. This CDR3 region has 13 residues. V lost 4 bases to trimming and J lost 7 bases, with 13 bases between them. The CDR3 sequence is CASGWVGAVEAFF. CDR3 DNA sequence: TGTGCTAGTGGTTGGGTAGGAGCAGTTGAAGCTTTCTTT.

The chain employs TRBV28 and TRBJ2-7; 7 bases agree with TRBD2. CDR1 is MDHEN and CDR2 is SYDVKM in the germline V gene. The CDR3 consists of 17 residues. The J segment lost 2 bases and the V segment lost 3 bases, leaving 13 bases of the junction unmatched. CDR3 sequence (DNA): TGTGCCAGCAGTTTTGACGCCCGGGGGGAGATTGCCTACGAGCAGTACTTC. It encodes CASSFDARGEIAYEQYF.

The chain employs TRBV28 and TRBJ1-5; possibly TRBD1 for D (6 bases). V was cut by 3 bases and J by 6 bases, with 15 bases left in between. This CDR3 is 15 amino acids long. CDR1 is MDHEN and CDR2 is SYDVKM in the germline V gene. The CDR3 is CASSFGGRFGQPQHF. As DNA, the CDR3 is TGTGCCAGCAGTTTCGGGGGGCGCTTTGGTCAGCCCCAGCATTTT. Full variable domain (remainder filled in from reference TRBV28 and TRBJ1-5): DVKVTQSSRYLVKRTGEKVFLECVQDMDHENMFWYRQDPGLGLRLIYFSYDVKMKEKGDIPEGYSVSREKKERFSLILESASTNQTSMYLCASSFGGRFGQPQHFGDGTRLSIL.

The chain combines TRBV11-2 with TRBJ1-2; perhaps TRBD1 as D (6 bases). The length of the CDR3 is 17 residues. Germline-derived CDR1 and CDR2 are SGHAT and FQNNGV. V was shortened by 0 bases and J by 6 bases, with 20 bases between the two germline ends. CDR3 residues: CASSLDYSQGGVDGYTF. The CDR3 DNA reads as TGTGCCAGCAGCTTAGATTACTCCCAAGGGGGGGTGGATGGCTACACCTTC.

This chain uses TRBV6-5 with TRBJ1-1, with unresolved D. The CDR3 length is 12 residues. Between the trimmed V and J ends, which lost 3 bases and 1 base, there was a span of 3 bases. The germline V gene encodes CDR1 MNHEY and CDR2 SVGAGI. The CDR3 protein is CASSYRNTEAFF. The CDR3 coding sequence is TGTGCCAGCAGTTATCGGAACACTGAAGCTTTCTTT.

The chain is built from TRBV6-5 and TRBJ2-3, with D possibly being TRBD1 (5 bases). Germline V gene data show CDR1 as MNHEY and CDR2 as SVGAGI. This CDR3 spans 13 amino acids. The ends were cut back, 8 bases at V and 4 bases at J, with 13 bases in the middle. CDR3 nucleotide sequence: TGTGCCAGCGTCCCGCAGGGCTCAGATACGCAGTATTTT. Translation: CASVPQGSDTQYF.

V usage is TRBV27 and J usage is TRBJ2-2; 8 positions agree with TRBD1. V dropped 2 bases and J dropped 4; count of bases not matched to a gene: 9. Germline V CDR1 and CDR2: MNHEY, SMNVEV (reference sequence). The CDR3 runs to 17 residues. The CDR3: CASSLGWQGAGTGELFF. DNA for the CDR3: TGTGCCAGCAGTTTAGGGTGGCAGGGGGCTGGCACCGGGGAGCTGTTTTTT.

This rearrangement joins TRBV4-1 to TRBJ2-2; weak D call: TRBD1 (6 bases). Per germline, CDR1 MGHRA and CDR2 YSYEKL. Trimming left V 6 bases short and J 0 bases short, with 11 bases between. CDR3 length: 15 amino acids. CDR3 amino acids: CASSPGTTNTGELFF. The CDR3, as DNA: TGCGCCAGCAGTCCCGGGACAACGAACACCGGGGAGCTGTTTTTT.